Presented here are 13 T cell receptor beta chains from one specimen sequenced in a study of blood T cell repertoires in COVID-19. The method was immunoSEQ multiplex PCR; TCRdb's version includes in-frame clones alone and lacks a portion of them. The table has 160,000 or so clones, 85% to 95% seen once; the top ten hold roughly 2%. Sequenced: peripheral blood. The receptors here all came from a woman in her sixties or seventies with COVID-19, enrolled during active disease.

A single count supports this clone. The chain has TRBV9 and TRBJ1-5, with unresolved D. CDR3 length: 14 residues. Germline-derived CDR1 and CDR2 are SGDLS and YYNGEE. V gave up 5 bases and J gave up 0 bases, with 9 bases separating them. The CDR3 DNA is TGTGCCAGCAGTTCAGGCTATAGCAATCAGCCCCAGCATTTT. Protein product: CASSSGYSNQPQHF.

The rearrangement uses TRBV5-1 and TRBJ2-3, with 9 positions matching TRBD1. The CDR3 spans 19 residues. V gave up 4 bases and J gave up 5 bases; unmatched junction bases: 20. Germline lookup yields CDR1 SGHRS and CDR2 YFSETQ. This chain's CDR3 is CASSPGQGLRRGMRDTQYF. CDR3 DNA sequence: TGCGCCAGCAGCCCGGGACAGGGCCTGAGGCGGGGGATGAGAGATACGCAGTATTTT. The whole variable domain, filled in from reference TRBV5-1 and TRBJ2-3, reads KAGVTQTPRYLIKTRGQQVTLSCSPISGHRSVSWYQQTPGQGLQFLFEYFSETQRNKGNFPGRFSGRQFSNSRSEMNVSTLELGDSALYLCASSPGQGLRRGMRDTQYFGPGTRLTVL.

The CDR3 loop is CASTRDSNNQPQHF. CDR3 in DNA: TGTGCCAGCACCAGAGACAGCAACAATCAGCCCCAGCATTTT. J is TRBJ1-5 and V is TRBV6-5; D possibly corresponds to TRBD1 (5 bases). This CDR3 is 14 amino acids long. The germline gives CDR1 MNHEY, CDR2 SVGAGI. V was clipped by 7 bases and J by 3 bases, with 13 bases between them.

This clone was recorded once. The V call is TRBV10-3, the J call TRBJ2-5; 9 bases are a match to TRBD1. This CDR3 is built from 13 residues. Germline assignment: CDR1 ENHRY and CDR2 SYGVKD. The ends lost 6 bases at V and 5 bases at J; junction bases unmatched: 4. This CDR3 reads CAISGQGRETQYF. In DNA form, the CDR3 reads TGTGCCATCAGCGGACAGGGGAGGGAGACCCAGTACTTC.

The J gene is TRBJ2-2, the V gene TRBV5-6; TRBD2 agrees at 10 bases. In germline, CDR1 is SGHDT, CDR2 YYEEEE. There are 16 residues in the CDR3. V trimming: 2 bases; J trimming: 4 bases; junction bases outside the gene matches: 5. The DNA of the CDR3 is TGTGCCAGCAGCTTCGTTAGCGGGGGGTTCACCGGGGAGCTGTTTTTT. The encoded protein is CASSFVSGGFTGELFF.

The V and J genes are TRBV11-2 and TRBJ1-1; D possibly corresponds to TRBD1 (6 bases). Germline V gene lookup returns CDR1 SGHAT and CDR2 FQNNGV. V was trimmed by 3 bases and J by 6 bases, leaving 14 bases between them. The CDR3 covers 14 residues. The CDR3 here is CASSFPSDSSEAFF. The CDR3 nucleotides read TGTGCCAGCAGCTTCCCTTCGGACAGTTCTGAAGCTTTCTTT.

About this clone itself: In the same sample, other DNA sequences code for this CDR3. The V gene is TRBV30, the J gene TRBJ1-6; D is possibly TRBD1 (5 bases). Germline loops: CDR1 GTSNPN, CDR2 SVGIG (reference sequence). The CDR3 runs to 15 residues. V was clipped by 4 bases and J by 9 bases, with 19 bases between them. The CDR3 DNA reads TGTGCCTGGAACGAGCGGCGGGGGGATCGTTCACCCCTCCACTTT. Encoded protein: CAWNERRGDRSPLHF.

This chain connects TRBV7-9 to TRBJ1-5; a possible D gene is TRBD1 (5 bases). With 3 bases removed from V and 8 bases from J, the gap between germline ends came to 11 bases. Germline loops: CDR1 SEHNR, CDR2 FQNEAQ (reference sequence). The CDR3 length is 13 residues. In nucleotides, the CDR3 is TGTGCCAGCAGCTTCGATACAGGTGAGCCCCAGCATTTT. This sequence encodes CASSFDTGEPQHF.

This sequence joins TRBV11-2 and TRBJ2-3, with a tentative D call TRBD2 (6 bases). There are 14 residues in the CDR3. CDR1 is SGHAT, CDR2 FQNNGV, per germline. Trimming took off 0 bases at V and 9 bases at J, with 13 bases between the two ends. The CDR3 reads CASSLDRAGGTQYF. For the CDR3, the DNA is TGTGCCAGCAGCTTAGATCGGGCCGGGGGAACGCAGTATTTT. The variable domain in full, with the rest retrieved from reference TRBV11-2 and TRBJ2-3, is EAGVAQSPRYKIIEKRQSVAFWCNPISGHATLYWYQQILGQGPKLLIQFQNNGVVDDSQLPKDRFSAERLKGVDSTLKIQPAKLEDSAVYLCASSLDRAGGTQYFGPGTRLTVL.

V is TRBV18 and J is TRBJ1-1, with D perhaps matching TRBD1 (5 bases). The CDR3 is made up of 13 amino acids. Germline CDR1 reads KGHSH; CDR2 reads LQKENI. V lost 4 bases and J 3 bases, leaving 9 bases between the germline ends. The CDR3 DNA sequence: TGTGCCAGCTCACAAGCAGGGTACACTGAAGCTTTCTTT. This encodes CASSQAGYTEAFF.

The chain recombines TRBV6-5 with TRBJ1-6, with 7 bases lining up with TRBD1. The CDR3 totals 14 residues. CDR1 and CDR2 from the germline V gene are MNHEY and SVGAGI. V lost 5 bases to trimming and J lost 6 bases; unmatched junction nucleotides: 4. The CDR3 protein is CASSRDSVNSPLHF. For the CDR3, the DNA is TGTGCCAGCAGTCGGGACAGCGTTAATTCACCCCTCCACTTT.

The rearrangement uses TRBV19 and TRBJ1-1, with D tentatively TRBD1 (6 bases). V was shortened by 6 bases and J by 2 bases, with 13 bases between the two germline ends. The germline V gene encodes CDR1 LNHDA and CDR2 SQIVND (reference sequence). This CDR3 is 14 amino acids long. The CDR3, as DNA: TGTGCCAGTAGCCCATTAGGGGGTAACACTGAAGCTTTCTTT. It codes for CASSPLGGNTEAFF.

The V call is TRBV13, the J call TRBJ2-1, with D possibly TRBD1 on 5 matching bases. The CDR3 extends over 15 amino acids. Germline assignment: CDR1 PRHDT and CDR2 FYEKMQ (reference sequence). The germline V and J ends were trimmed by 3 bases and 2 bases, with 11 bases remaining between them. CDR3 DNA sequence: TGTGCCAGCAGCTTGGTAGACAGTCCCTACAATGAGCAGTTCTTC. This translates into CASSLVDSPYNEQFF.